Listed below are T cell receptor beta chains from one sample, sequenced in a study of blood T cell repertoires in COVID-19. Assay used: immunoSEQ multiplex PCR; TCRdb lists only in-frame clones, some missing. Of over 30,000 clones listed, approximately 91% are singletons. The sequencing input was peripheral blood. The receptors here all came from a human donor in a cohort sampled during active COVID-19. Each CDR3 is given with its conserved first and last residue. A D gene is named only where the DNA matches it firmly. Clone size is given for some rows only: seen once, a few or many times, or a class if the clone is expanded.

CDR3: CASSSGVAGGGGNEQFF; DNA: TGTGCCAGCAGCTCAGGGGTAGCGGGAGGGGGTGGCAATGAGCAGTTCTTC; J: TRBJ2-1; V: TRBV7-3; size: NA; D: TRBD2
CDR3: CASSLDSHQPQHF; DNA: TGTGCCAGCAGCTTAGACAGCCATCAGCCCCAGCATTTT; J: TRBJ1-5; V: TRBV7-2; size: once; D: NA
CDR3: CASSYWAGDETKNIQYF; DNA: TGTGCCAGCAGTTATTGGGCGGGAGACGAGACCAAAAACATTCAGTACTTC; J: TRBJ2-4; V: TRBV6-2/TRBV6-3; size: NA; D: TRBD2
CDR3: CASREGWGSNIQYF; DNA: TGTGCCAGCAGGGAGGGGTGGGGCTCGAACATTCAGTACTTC; J: TRBJ2-4; V: TRBV6-5; size: NA; D: NA
CDR3: CASSLVEQGVQQFF; DNA: TGTGCCAGCAGCTTAGTAGAACAGGGCGTTCAGCAGTTCTTC; J: TRBJ2-1; V: TRBV11-2; size: NA; D: NA
CDR3: CSASWGGNIQYF; DNA: TGCAGTGCTAGTTGGGGGGGAAACATTCAGTACTTC; J: TRBJ2-4; V: TRBV20-1; size: NA; D: TRBD2
CDR3: CASSNFFEQYF; DNA: TGTGCCAGCAGTAACTTTTTCGAGCAGTACTTC; J: TRBJ2-7; V: TRBV2; size: NA; D: NA
CDR3: CASSPPGQGDTEAFF; DNA: TGTGCCAGCTCACCCCCGGGACAGGGGGACACTGAAGCTTTCTTT; J: TRBJ1-1; V: TRBV18; size: NA; D: TRBD1
CDR3: CASKGQGLYEQYF; DNA: TGTGCCAGCAAGGGACAGGGCCTCTACGAGCAGTACTTC; J: TRBJ2-7; V: TRBV25-1; size: NA; D: TRBD1
CDR3: CSASKGGLAGGAPGSYEQYF; DNA: TGCAGTGCTAGTAAGGGGGGACTAGCGGGAGGAGCACCCGGGTCCTACGAGCAGTACTTC; J: TRBJ2-7; V: TRBV20-1; size: NA; D: TRBD2
CDR3: CASSHGLAGEYEQYF; DNA: TGCGCCAGCAGCCACGGACTAGCGGGAGAATACGAGCAGTACTTC; J: TRBJ2-7; V: TRBV4-1; size: NA; D: TRBD2
CDR3: CASKPFMAANEQFF; DNA: TGTGCCAGCAAACCGTTTATGGCGGCCAATGAGCAGTTCTTC; J: TRBJ2-1; V: TRBV7-3; size: NA; D: NA
CDR3: CASSLADGRAYNEQFF; DNA: TGTGCCAGCAGCTTAGCGGACGGGAGGGCCTACAATGAGCAGTTCTTC; J: TRBJ2-1; V: TRBV7-9; size: NA; D: TRBD2
CDR3: CASSPGLQSSYEQYF; DNA: TGTGCCAGCTCACCCGGACTCCAGAGCTCCTACGAGCAGTACTTC; J: TRBJ2-7; V: TRBV18; size: once; D: NA
CDR3: CASSFTGGGEETQYF; DNA: TGTGCCAGCAGCTTCACAGGGGGCGGAGAAGAGACCCAGTACTTC; J: TRBJ2-5; V: TRBV7-6; size: once; D: TRBD1
CDR3: CASSPRDRALPGDNEQFF; DNA: TGTGCCAGCAGTCCCCGGGACAGGGCCCTACCGGGGGACAATGAGCAGTTCTTC; J: TRBJ2-1; V: TRBV6-6; size: NA; D: TRBD1
CDR3: CASSLGLGSGDTQYF; DNA: TGCGCCAGCAGCTTGGGATTAGGAAGCGGGGATACGCAGTATTTT; J: TRBJ2-3; V: TRBV5-1; size: few; D: NA
CDR3: CSASPGANTGELFF; DNA: TGCAGTGCTAGTCCGGGGGCGAACACCGGGGAGCTGTTTTTT; J: TRBJ2-2; V: TRBV20-1; size: few; D: NA
CDR3: CASSHRGSTEAFF; DNA: TGCGCCAGCAGCCACCGGGGGTCCACTGAAGCTTTCTTT; J: TRBJ1-1; V: TRBV4-1; size: once; D: NA
CDR3: CASRRGVEQFF; DNA: TGTGCCAGCCGCCGAGGTGTTGAGCAGTTCTTC; J: TRBJ2-1; V: TRBV3-1/TRBV3-2; size: NA; D: NA
CDR3: CASSLAGEQFF; DNA: TGCGCCAGCAGCTTGGCCGGTGAGCAGTTCTTC; J: TRBJ2-1; V: TRBV5-1; size: NA; D: NA
CDR3: CASSVESGSSYNEQFF; DNA: TGTGCCAGCAGCGTAGAAAGCGGATCGTCCTACAATGAGCAGTTCTTC; J: TRBJ2-1; V: TRBV9; size: once; D: NA
CDR3: CASSDGAGNYGYTF; DNA: TGCGCCAGCAGTGACGGAGCAGGGAACTATGGCTACACCTTC; J: TRBJ1-2; V: TRBV10-2; size: NA; D: NA
CDR3: CASSPRGTGGNTIYF; DNA: TGTGCCAGCAGCCCCCGCGGGACAGGGGGAAACACCATATATTTT; J: TRBJ1-3; V: TRBV6-6; size: NA; D: TRBD1
CDR3: CASSRSGTSSYNEQFF; DNA: TGTGCCAGCAGCAGATCCGGGACATCCTCCTACAATGAGCAGTTCTTC; J: TRBJ2-1; V: TRBV7-9; size: NA; D: NA
CDR3: CASSETGTAQGTEAFF; DNA: TGTGCCAGCAGCGAGACCGGGACAGCCCAGGGCACTGAAGCTTTCTTT; J: TRBJ1-1; V: TRBV9; size: NA; D: TRBD1
CDR3: CASSPPTGGEGAFF; DNA: TGTGCCAGCTCACCCCCCACAGGGGGCGAAGGTGCTTTCTTT; J: TRBJ1-1; V: TRBV18; size: NA; D: TRBD1